This T cell receptor (beta chain) was sequenced during a study of early T cells in non-severe SARS-CoV-2 infection. Overall study context: It was bulk RNA from unsorted whole blood that was sequenced, and the chains were unpaired.

The CDR3 has 14 residues. Individual cDNA molecules were tagged with unique molecular identifiers. TCRdb used MiXCR to reprocess the 5' RACE reads, holding one entry per CDR3 protein. This table has approximately 70,000 distinct CDR3 sequences, roughly 10% appearing once. The sample consisted of whole blood, taken at baseline. The TCR was taken from an adult who was a healthcare worker with PCR-confirmed SARS-CoV-2 infection or an uninfected control (not recorded which). The V gene is TRBV12-2, the J gene TRBJ2-2; whether TRBD1, the table's D call, matches the DNA was not checked. TRBV12-2 is recorded as a pseudogene. The CDR3 sequence: CASRLRGNTGELFF. The DNA of the CDR3 is TGTGCAAGTCGCTTGAGGGGAAACACCGGGGAGCTGTTTTTT.